This is a list of T cell receptor beta chains from one sample in a study of shared clonotypes between healthy human individuals. Some clones are missing from TCRdb's copy, which holds only in-frame ones; the method was immunoSEQ multiplex PCR. The sample has millions of clones, over 85% seen once. Sequencing was performed on naive CD4+ T cells from PBMCs. The receptors stem from a man aged 18-30 years in good health. Some clones in this sample may be carry-over from other donors' samples. The CDR3 runs from the conserved cysteine through the conserved F or W. D genes are given only for firm matches. Clone size is shown for a subset of rows, as once, few, many or a class of expanded clone.

d_call	j_call	clone_size	v_call	cdr3_nt	cdr3_aa
-	TRBJ1-2	-	TRBV19	TGTGCCAGTAGAAACTATGGCTACACCTTC	CASRNYGYTF
-	TRBJ2-1	-	TRBV5-1	TGCGCCAGCAGCTTGGCCAACAATGAGCAGTTCTTC	CASSLANNEQFF
-	TRBJ1-1	-	TRBV9	TGTGCCAGCAGCGTAGTGAAGGCTACTGAAGCTTTCTTT	CASSVVKATEAFF
TRBD1	TRBJ2-7	once	TRBV6-1	TGTGCCAGCAGTAACAATCCGGGACAGACCGAGCAGTACTTC	CASSNNPGQTEQYF
-	TRBJ1-1	-	TRBV7-9	TGTGCCAGCAGCGCCTACAGGGAGGGGACTGAAGCTTTCTTT	CASSAYREGTEAFF
-	TRBJ1-2	-	TRBV6-6	TGTGCCAGCAGTACCGGGACCTCCTATGGCTACACCTTC	CASSTGTSYGYTF
TRBD1	TRBJ1-5	-	TRBV5-5	TGTGCCAGCAGGTGGGGACAGGGGGCGGACGGTAGCAATCAGCCTCAGCATTTT	CASRWGQGADGSNQPQHF
TRBD1	TRBJ2-7	-	TRBV5-1	TGCGCCAGCAGCTTGGATAGTGGCAGGGGGCAAGAGCAGTACTTC	CASSLDSGRGQEQYF
-	TRBJ1-1	-	TRBV11-2	TGTGCCAGCAGCTTAGTAGTTGAAGCTTTCTTT	CASSLVVEAFF
-	TRBJ2-4	-	TRBV29-1	TGCAGCAGCGGGCGTGAGGAGGGCATTCAGTACTTC	CSSGREEGIQYF
TRBD1	TRBJ2-5	once	TRBV4-2	TGTGCCAGCAGCCTACCTCGGGGACAGTCTTCGGGAGAGACCCAGTACTTC	CASSLPRGQSSGETQYF
-	TRBJ1-1	-	TRBV6-6	TGTGCCAGCAGAAAACAGAACACTGAAGCTTTCTTT	CASRKQNTEAFF
-	TRBJ1-2	-	TRBV20-1	TGCAGTGCTGAGAACTATGGCTACACCTTC	CSAENYGYTF
TRBD1	TRBJ1-2	-	TRBV5-6	TGTGCCAGCGTGCTTGGTCCCCCAGGGGGGTACTATGGCTACACCTTC	CASVLGPPGGYYGYTF